Listed here are 28 T cell receptor beta chains from one sample, sequenced in a study of T cell responses to AZD1222 COVID-19 vaccine. The data were produced by immunoSEQ multiplex PCR, yet TCRdb's version contains in-frame clones alone and is incomplete. This table has some 100,000 clones, more than 75% appearing once. Sequenced material: peripheral blood, taken 28 days after the second AZD1222 dose. Receptors were obtained from an adult who received the AZD1222 COVID-19 vaccine.

This chain links TRBV25-1 with TRBJ1-5, with D maybe TRBD1 (5 bases). Per the germline V gene, CDR1 is MGHDK and CDR2 is SYGVNS. The CDR3 contains 14 residues. V lost 1 base, J lost 6 bases, and 10 bases lay in between. This chain's CDR3 is CASSELGGGQPQHF. CDR3 in DNA: TGTGCCAGCAGTGAATTGGGGGGAGGTCAGCCCCAGCATTTT. The whole variable domain, remainder taken from reference TRBV25-1 and TRBJ1-5, is EADIYQTPRYLVIGTGKKITLECSQTMGHDKMYWYQQDPGMELHLIHYSYGVNSTEKGDLSSESTVSRIRTEHFPLTLESARPSHTSQYLCASSELGGGQPQHFGDGTRLSIL.

The rearrangement links TRBV3-1 (or the pseudogene TRBV3-2) to TRBJ1-2; D gene unclear. With 3 bases removed from V and 2 bases from J, the gap between germline ends came to 13 bases. Germline V lookup: CDR1 LGHDT, CDR2 YNNKEL (reference sequence). The CDR3 is 15 amino acids. The CDR3 DNA is TGTGCCAGCAGCCATCTGGGAAATCAGAACTATGGCTACACCTTC. It translates to CASSHLGNQNYGYTF.

This chain links TRBV4-1 with TRBJ1-2; TRBD1 agrees at 7 bases. Germline CDR1 MGHRA, CDR2 YSYEKL. This CDR3 comprises 15 residues. The trim removed 1 base at V and 5 bases at J, leaving 7 bases unmatched. As DNA, the CDR3 is TGCGCCAGCAGCCAAGGCGGTGCGACAGGGTATGGCTACACCTTC. Amino acids: CASSQGGATGYGYTF.

The chain combines TRBV12-3 or TRBV12-4 with TRBJ1-5; 7 nucleotides line up with TRBD1. Trimming cost V 9 bases and J 4 bases; bases outside gene matches: 6. CDR3 length: 13 residues. The CDR3 loop is CASQGGTNQPQHF. The CDR3, as DNA: TGTGCCAGTCAGGGGGGGACGAATCAGCCCCAGCATTTT.

A few counts support this clone. This rearrangement joins TRBV10-3 to TRBJ2-1, with 8 bases aligning to TRBD2. J was trimmed by 0 bases and V by 1 base; bases with no gene match: 5. The CDR3 is made up of 17 amino acids. From germline, CDR1 is ENHRY and CDR2 SYGVKD. CDR3 DNA sequence: TGTGCCATCAGTGAGTTTGGAGGGACTAGCTCCTACAATGAGCAGTTCTTC. This gives the protein CAISEFGGTSSYNEQFF.

As regards this clone: The same CDR3 is also encoded by other DNA sequences in this sample. This chain uses TRBV5-1 with TRBJ1-5; a possible D gene is TRBD1 (5 bases). There are 14 residues in the CDR3. V was trimmed by 1 base and J by 0 bases, leaving 5 bases between them. Germline V gene lookup returns CDR1 SGHRS and CDR2 YFSETQ. In nucleotides, the CDR3 is TGCGCCAGCAGCTTGACAGGTAGCAATCAGCCCCAGCATTTT. Amino acid sequence: CASSLTGSNQPQHF.

In the case of this clone: This same CDR3 is encoded by further DNA sequences in the sample. The gene calls are TRBV7-8 and TRBJ1-2, with D perhaps TRBD1 (5 bases). CDR1 and CDR2 from the germline V gene are SGHVS and FQNEAQ. The CDR3 length is 12 residues. Trimming took 3 bases from V and 3 from J, leaving 5 bases between them. Here the CDR3 DNA reads TGTGCCAGCAGCTTGGGGGACTATGGCTACACCTTC. This sequence encodes CASSLGDYGYTF.

The chain has TRBV7-2 and TRBJ1-4, with unresolved D. Trimming stripped 5 bases from V and 3 bases from J, with 13 bases between. The germline V gene encodes CDR1 SGHTA and CDR2 FQGNSA. The length of the CDR3 is 15 residues. The CDR3 DNA is TGTGCCAGCAGCCCTATGGGCGGACCTAATGAAAAACTGTTTTTT. Its protein product is CASSPMGGPNEKLFF.

J is TRBJ2-7 and V is TRBV11-2; D gene unclear. The CDR3 is 13 residues long. Germline V CDR1 and CDR2: SGHAT, FQNNGV. The V and J ends lost 5 bases and 6 bases respectively, with 14 bases between them. The CDR3 protein is CASSHGVGPEQYF. CDR3 coding DNA: TGTGCCAGCAGCCACGGCGTAGGGCCCGAGCAGTACTTC.

This clone appeared a single time. The chain employs TRBV5-6 and TRBJ2-5; no definite D call. The CDR3 sequence is 15 residues long. Trimming removed 4 bases at V and 1 base at J, with 14 bases between. Per germline, CDR1 SGHDT and CDR2 YYEEEE. CDR3 in amino acids: CASSGELGFQETQYF. The CDR3 DNA sequence: TGTGCCAGCAGCGGAGAGCTAGGATTCCAAGAGACCCAGTACTTC.

This chain links TRBV27 with TRBJ2-5; TRBD1 or TRBD2 may be the D gene (5 bases each). The CDR3 has 15 residues. The germline CDR1 and CDR2 sequences are MNHEY and SMNVEV (reference sequence). Trimming cost V 4 bases and J 5 bases, with 17 bases left between them. The CDR3: CASSSGTGLRETQYF. The CDR3 bases are TGTGCCAGCAGTTCCGGGACGGGTTTGCGGGAGACCCAGTACTTC.

The genes are TRBV9 and TRBJ2-2; D call uncertain. CDR1 and CDR2 (germline): SGDLS, YYNGEE. The V end was cut by 3 bases, the J end by 6 bases, with 9 bases between. This CDR3 region has 13 residues. The CDR3 reads CASSGPGAGELFF. For the CDR3, the DNA is TGTGCCAGCAGCGGGCCGGGCGCCGGGGAGCTGTTTTTT.

The chain carries TRBV10-3 and TRBJ2-2; 9 positions agree with TRBD2. Germline V gene sequence: CDR1 ENHRY, CDR2 SYGVKD. The length of the CDR3 is 17 residues. J was trimmed by 7 bases and V by 7 bases; bases with no gene match: 16. The CDR3 sequence: CAITPRLAGPRGGELFF. For the CDR3, the DNA is TGTGCCATCACCCCCAGGCTAGCGGGGCCCCGGGGCGGGGAGCTGTTTTTT.

J is TRBJ2-1 and V is TRBV6-4; D not certain. This CDR3 region has 16 residues. CDR1 and CDR2 from the germline V gene are MRHNA and SNTAGT. Trimming pared 0 bases from V and 0 bases from J, leaving 9 bases between. The CDR3 here is CASSDSERSSYNEQFF. The CDR3 region has the DNA TGTGCCAGCAGTGACTCGGAAAGGTCCTCCTACAATGAGCAGTTCTTC.

The chain recombines TRBV14 with TRBJ1-6; possible D gene TRBD1, 6 bases. Germline loops: CDR1 SGHDN, CDR2 FVKESK. This CDR3 is built from 14 residues. Trimming shortened V by 3 bases and J by 4 bases, and 7 bases separated the two germline ends. CDR3 sequence (DNA): TGTGCCAGCAGCCATCAGGGGTATAATTCACCCCTCCACTTT. Translation: CASSHQGYNSPLHF.

This chain links TRBV12-3 or TRBV12-4 with TRBJ1-1; D gene uncertain. Deletions cut 9 bases from V and 1 base from J, with 12 bases between. This CDR3 is 13 amino acids long. DNA for the CDR3: TGTGCCAGTCTATCTCGGAAGAACACTGAAGCTTTCTTT. It encodes CASLSRKNTEAFF.

V is TRBV13 and J is TRBJ2-7; no clear D gene. The CDR3 length is 13 residues. Germline CDR1 is PRHDT and CDR2 is FYEKMQ (reference sequence). V lost 5 bases, J lost 7 bases, and 15 bases lay in between. The CDR3 here is CASSTGVIGEQYF. As DNA, the CDR3 is TGTGCCAGCAGCACCGGCGTTATCGGGGAGCAGTACTTC.

The DNA for the CDR3 is TGTGCCAGCAGCATCGGGCGGGGTGTGTTTGGCTACACCTTC. It specifies CASSIGRGVFGYTF. This rearrangement joins TRBV7-2 to TRBJ1-2; no clear D. Trimming shortened V by 5 bases and J by 7 bases, and 17 bases separated the two germline ends. There are 14 residues in the CDR3. Germline CDR1 SGHTA, CDR2 FQGNSA.

This clone has a handful of counts. This chain's CDR3 is CAWSSGGNYGYTF. CDR3 nucleotide sequence: TGTGCCTGGAGTTCAGGGGGCAACTATGGCTACACCTTC. The chain links TRBV30 to TRBJ1-2; the match to TRBD1 covers 8 bases. V dropped 2 bases and J dropped 2; count of bases not matched to a gene: 1. CDR1 and CDR2 (germline): GTSNPN, SVGIG (reference sequence). The CDR3 runs 13 residues.

V usage is TRBV9 and J usage is TRBJ2-7, with 8 bases fitting TRBD1. Looked up from germline, CDR1 is SGDLS and CDR2 is YYNGEE. The CDR3 runs 14 residues. The V gene end was trimmed by 3 bases and the J gene end by 3 bases; junction bases not matched to a gene: 5. CDR3 bases: TGTGCCAGCAGCGGCCGTGACAGGGGCTACGAGCAGTACTTC. It translates to CASSGRDRGYEQYF.

This chain links TRBV28 with TRBJ2-1, with D unresolved. V was cut by 2 bases and J by 6 bases, with 17 bases left in between. This CDR3 spans 16 amino acids. In germline, CDR1 is MDHEN, CDR2 SYDVKM. For the CDR3, the DNA is TGTGCCAGCAGTTTAGTTTTGTCGGCGGCTAGCAATGAGCAGTTCTTC. This codes for CASSLVLSAASNEQFF.

The rearrangement uses TRBV3-1 (or the pseudogene TRBV3-2) and TRBJ1-6, with 8 bases lining up with TRBD1. The V and J ends lost 4 bases and 7 bases, in that order; junction bases with no gene match: 3. The CDR3 has 14 residues. CDR1 and CDR2 (germline): LGHDT, YNNKEL (reference sequence). CDR3 nucleotide sequence: TGTGCCAGCAGCCGGACAGGGAAGAATTCACCCCTCCACTTT. It yields the protein CASSRTGKNSPLHF.

The V call is TRBV11-3, the J call TRBJ2-5; 10 bases agree with TRBD1. The CDR3 covers 16 residues. CDR1 is SGHNT and CDR2 is YENEEA in the germline V gene. Trimming took 5 bases from V and 4 from J; bases not matched to a gene: 10. CDR3 loop: CASSPHPRDRGETQYF. CDR3 DNA: TGTGCCAGCAGCCCTCACCCAAGGGACAGGGGAGAGACCCAGTACTTC.

The gene calls are TRBV10-3 and TRBJ1-1; D possibly corresponds to TRBD1 (5 bases). This CDR3 has 13 residues. The V and J ends lost 10 bases and 0 bases respectively, with 12 bases between them. Germline CDR1 is ENHRY and CDR2 is SYGVKD. Written as DNA, the CDR3 is TGTGCCAGCCTGACAGCAATGAACACTGAAGCTTTCTTT. This encodes CASLTAMNTEAFF.

The DNA of the CDR3 is TGTGCCAGCAGACAGGAAAGAACCGGGGAGCTGTTTTTT. Translating gives CASRQERTGELFF. V and J are TRBV5-6 and TRBJ2-2; tentatively, D is TRBD1 (5 bases). This CDR3 is built from 13 residues. The V gene's germline CDR1 is SGHDT and CDR2 YYEEEE. Trimming removed 5 bases from V and 5 bases from J, with 10 bases in between.

The gene calls are TRBV5-1 and TRBJ1-1; TRBD1 matches 10 bases. Germline V gene data show CDR1 as SGHRS and CDR2 as YFSETQ. This CDR3 is 14 amino acids long. V shed 2 bases and J 6 bases; nucleotides not matched to a gene: 4. The CDR3 DNA reads TGCGCCAGCAGCTTCGCGACAGGGGGCTCTGAAGCTTTCTTT. This encodes CASSFATGGSEAFF.

The rearrangement uses TRBV7-2 and TRBJ1-2; a possible D gene is TRBD1 (5 bases). CDR1 and CDR2 (germline): SGHTA, FQGNSA. V was clipped by 7 bases and J by 8 bases, with 20 bases between them. The CDR3 runs 14 residues. The CDR3 DNA reads as TGTGCCAGCATCCTTACCGGGGGAACGGGAGGCTACACCTTC. Its protein product is CASILTGGTGGYTF. Drawing the rest from reference TRBV7-2 and TRBJ1-2, the complete variable domain is GAGVSQSPSNKVTEKGKDVELRCDPISGHTALYWYRQSLGQGLEFLIYFQGNSAPDKSGLPSDRFSAERTGGSVSTLTIQRTQQEDSAVYLCASILTGGTGGYTFGSGTRLTVV.

V usage is TRBV11-2 and J usage is TRBJ1-1; TRBD1 might be the D (5 bases). Trimming left V 5 bases short and J 3 bases short, with 13 bases between. Per germline, CDR1 SGHAT and CDR2 FQNNGV. This CDR3 region has 14 residues. The CDR3 sequence: CASSQGRWDTEAFF. CDR3 in DNA: TGTGCCAGCAGCCAGGGTCGCTGGGACACTGAAGCTTTCTTT.